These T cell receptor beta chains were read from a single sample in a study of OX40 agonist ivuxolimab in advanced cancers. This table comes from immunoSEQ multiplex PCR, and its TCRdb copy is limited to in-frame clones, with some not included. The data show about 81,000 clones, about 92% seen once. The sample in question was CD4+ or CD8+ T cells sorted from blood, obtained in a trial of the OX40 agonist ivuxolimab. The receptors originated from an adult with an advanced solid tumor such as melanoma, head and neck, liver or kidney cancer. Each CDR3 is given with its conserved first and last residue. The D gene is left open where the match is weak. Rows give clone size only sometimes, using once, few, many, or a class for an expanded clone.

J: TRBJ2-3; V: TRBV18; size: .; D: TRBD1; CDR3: CASSPGRDRYTDTQYF; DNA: TGTGCCAGCTCACCTGGCCGGGACAGGTACACAGATACGCAGTATTTT
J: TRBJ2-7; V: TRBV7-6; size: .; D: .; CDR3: CASSLLERQVAGLPYEQYF; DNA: TGTGCCAGCAGCTTACTCGAAAGACAGGTTGCAGGGTTGCCCTACGAGCAGTACTTC
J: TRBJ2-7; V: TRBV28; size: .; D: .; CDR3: CASSLSTGAPYEQYF; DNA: TGTGCCAGCAGTTTATCGACCGGGGCGCCGTACGAGCAGTACTTC
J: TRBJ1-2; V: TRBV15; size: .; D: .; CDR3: CATSPEPLHGYTF; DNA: TGTGCCACCAGCCCCGAGCCTTTACATGGCTACACCTTC
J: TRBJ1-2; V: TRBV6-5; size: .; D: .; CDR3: CASSYRSLYGYTF; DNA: TGTGCCAGCAGTTACCGCTCTCTTTATGGCTACACCTTC
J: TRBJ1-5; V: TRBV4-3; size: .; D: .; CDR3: CASSQEFGQGGFSNQPQHF; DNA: TGCGCCAGCAGCCAAGAATTTGGTCAGGGAGGCTTTAGCAATCAGCCCCAGCATTTT
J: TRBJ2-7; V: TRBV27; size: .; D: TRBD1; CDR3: CATYGTGGQYF; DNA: TGTGCAACCTATGGGACAGGGGGGCAGTACTTC
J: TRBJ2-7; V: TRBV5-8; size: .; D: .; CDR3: CASSLSGGFPYEQYF; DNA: TGTGCCAGCAGCCTGTCCGGGGGCTTTCCCTACGAGCAGTACTTC
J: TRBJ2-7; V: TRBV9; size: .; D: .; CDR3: CASSGSVGEQYF; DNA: TGTGCCAGCAGCGGGTCCGTTGGGGAGCAGTACTTC
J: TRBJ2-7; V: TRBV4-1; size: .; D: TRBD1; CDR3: CASSQNRGSYEQYF; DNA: TGCGCCAGCAGCCAAAACAGGGGCTCCTACGAGCAGTACTTC
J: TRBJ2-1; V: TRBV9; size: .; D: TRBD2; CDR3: CASSVEGTSGNEQFF; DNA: TGTGCCAGCAGCGTAGAGGGGACTAGCGGCAATGAGCAGTTCTTC
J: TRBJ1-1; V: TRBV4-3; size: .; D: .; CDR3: CASSQDFSGAMNTEAFF; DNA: TGCGCCAGCAGCCAAGATTTTTCAGGGGCCATGAACACTGAAGCTTTCTTT
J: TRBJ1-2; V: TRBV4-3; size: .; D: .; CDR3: CASSPSGYSNYGYTF; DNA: TGCGCCAGCAGCCCCTCAGGCTATTCGAACTATGGCTACACCTTC
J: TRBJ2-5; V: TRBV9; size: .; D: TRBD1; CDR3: CASSPHLTGAKGETQYF; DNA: TGTGCCAGCAGCCCCCACCTGACAGGGGCTAAGGGAGAGACCCAGTACTTC
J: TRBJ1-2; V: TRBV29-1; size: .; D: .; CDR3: CSVEDPEEGYYGYTF; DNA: TGCAGCGTTGAAGATCCAGAGGAGGGCTACTATGGCTACACCTTC
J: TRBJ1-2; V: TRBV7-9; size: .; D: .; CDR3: CASSLGGRIEDGYTF; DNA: TGTGCCAGCAGCTTAGGGGGCAGGATTGAGGATGGCTACACCTTC
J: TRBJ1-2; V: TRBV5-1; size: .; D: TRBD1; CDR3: CATATGLDYGYTF; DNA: TGCGCCACCGCGACAGGGCTCGACTATGGCTACACCTTC
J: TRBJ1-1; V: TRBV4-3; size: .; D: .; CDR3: CASSQDRPVNTEAFF; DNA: TGCGCCAGCAGCCAAGATCGGCCGGTGAACACTGAAGCTTTCTTT
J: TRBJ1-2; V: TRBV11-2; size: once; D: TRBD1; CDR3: CASSLATGKGVGGYTF; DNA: TGTGCCAGCAGCTTAGCGACAGGGAAGGGGGTCGGGGGCTACACCTTC
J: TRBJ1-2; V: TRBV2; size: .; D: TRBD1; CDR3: CAGTKKDRGNYGYTF; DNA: TGTGCCGGGACTAAAAAGGACAGGGGAAACTATGGCTACACCTTC
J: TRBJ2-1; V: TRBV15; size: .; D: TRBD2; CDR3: CATSRASGGFYNEQFF; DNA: TGTGCCACCAGCAGAGCTAGCGGAGGCTTCTACAATGAGCAGTTCTTC
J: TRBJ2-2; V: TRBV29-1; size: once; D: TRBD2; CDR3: CSVLRAGGPGSGELFF; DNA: TGCAGCGTTCTTCGAGCGGGAGGCCCCGGTTCCGGGGAGCTGTTTTTT